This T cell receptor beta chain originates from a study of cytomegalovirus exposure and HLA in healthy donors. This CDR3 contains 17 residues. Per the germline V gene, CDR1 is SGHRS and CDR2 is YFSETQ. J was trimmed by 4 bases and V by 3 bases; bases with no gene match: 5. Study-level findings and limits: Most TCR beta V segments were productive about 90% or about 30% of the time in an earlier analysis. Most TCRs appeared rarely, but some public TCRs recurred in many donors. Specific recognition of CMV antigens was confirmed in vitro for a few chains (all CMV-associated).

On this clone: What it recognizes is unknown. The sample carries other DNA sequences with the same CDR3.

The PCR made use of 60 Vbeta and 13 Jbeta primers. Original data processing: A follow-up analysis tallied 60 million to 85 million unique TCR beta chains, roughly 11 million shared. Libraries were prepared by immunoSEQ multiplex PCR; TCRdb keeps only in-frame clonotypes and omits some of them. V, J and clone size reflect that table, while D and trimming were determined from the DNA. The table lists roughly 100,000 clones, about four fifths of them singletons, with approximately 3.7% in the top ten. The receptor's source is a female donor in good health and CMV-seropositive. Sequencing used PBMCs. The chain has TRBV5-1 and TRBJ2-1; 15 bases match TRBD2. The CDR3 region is CASSSGLAGGLYNEQFF. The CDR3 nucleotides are TGCGCCAGCAGCTCGGGACTAGCGGGGGGTCTATACAATGAGCAGTTCTTC.